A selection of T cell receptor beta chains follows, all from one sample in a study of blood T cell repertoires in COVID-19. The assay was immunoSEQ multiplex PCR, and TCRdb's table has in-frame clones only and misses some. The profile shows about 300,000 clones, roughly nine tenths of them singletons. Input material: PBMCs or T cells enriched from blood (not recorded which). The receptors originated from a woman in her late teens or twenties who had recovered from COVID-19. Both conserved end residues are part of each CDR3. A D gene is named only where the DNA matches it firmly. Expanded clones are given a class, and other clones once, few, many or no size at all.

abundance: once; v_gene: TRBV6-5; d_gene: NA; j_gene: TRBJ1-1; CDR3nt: TGTGCCAGCAGGGTAGGGGGTACTGAAGCTTTCTTT; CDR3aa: CASRVGGTEAFF
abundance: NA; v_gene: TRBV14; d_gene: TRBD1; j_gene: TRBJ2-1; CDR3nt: TGTGCCAGCAGCCAAGATACAGGGGCTGCTCCAATCAACAATGAGCAGTTCTTC; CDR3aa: CASSQDTGAAPINNEQFF
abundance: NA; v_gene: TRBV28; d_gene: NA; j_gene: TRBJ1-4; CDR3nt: TGTGCCAGCAGTTTGGGGCGGGGTGCAACTAATGAAAAACTGTTTTTT; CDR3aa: CASSLGRGATNEKLFF
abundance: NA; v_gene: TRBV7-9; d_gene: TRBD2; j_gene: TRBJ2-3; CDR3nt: TGTGCCAGCAGCTTAGATCGACTAGCGGGAACAGATACGCAGTATTTT; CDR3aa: CASSLDRLAGTDTQYF
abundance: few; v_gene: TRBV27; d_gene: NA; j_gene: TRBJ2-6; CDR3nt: TGTGCCAGCAAATCTTCACCCGGGACAACATTTGGCGTCCTGACTTTC; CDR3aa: CASKSSPGTTFGVLTF
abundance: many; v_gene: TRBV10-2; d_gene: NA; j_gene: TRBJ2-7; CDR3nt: TGCGCCAGCAGTGAGACAGGGTACGAGCAGTACTTC; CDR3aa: CASSETGYEQYF
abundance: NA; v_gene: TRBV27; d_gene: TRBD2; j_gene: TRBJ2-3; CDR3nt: TGTGCCAGCAAGGCTAGCGGGACAGATACGCAGTATTTT; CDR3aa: CASKASGTDTQYF
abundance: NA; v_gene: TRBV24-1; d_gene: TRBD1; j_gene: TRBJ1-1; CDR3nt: TGTGCCACCAGTGCCGGGACAGGGAGTCCTGAAGCTTTCTTT; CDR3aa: CATSAGTGSPEAFF
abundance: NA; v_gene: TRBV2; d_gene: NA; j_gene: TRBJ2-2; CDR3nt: TGTGCCACCGACTCGTTACGCACCGGGGAGCTGTTTTTT; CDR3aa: CATDSLRTGELFF
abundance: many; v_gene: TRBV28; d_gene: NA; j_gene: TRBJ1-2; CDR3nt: TGTGCCAGCAGTTCCAGTCCCCTTAACTATGGCTACACCTTC; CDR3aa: CASSSSPLNYGYTF
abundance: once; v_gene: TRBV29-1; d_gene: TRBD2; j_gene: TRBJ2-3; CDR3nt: TGCAGCGTTGAAGATTTTCTAGCGGGGTCCTCAGATACGCAGTATTTT; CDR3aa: CSVEDFLAGSSDTQYF
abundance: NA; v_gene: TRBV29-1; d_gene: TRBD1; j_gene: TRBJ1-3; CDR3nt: TGCAGCGTTGAGGGACAGGGTGGAAACACCATATATTTT; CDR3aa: CSVEGQGGNTIYF
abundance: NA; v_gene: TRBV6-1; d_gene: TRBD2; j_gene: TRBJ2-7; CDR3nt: TGTGCCAGCAGTGAAAGAATGAGCGGGAGGGTTTACGAGCAGTACTTC; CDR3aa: CASSERMSGRVYEQYF
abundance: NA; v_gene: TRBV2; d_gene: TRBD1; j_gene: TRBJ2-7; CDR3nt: TGTGCCAGCAGTGCTCCCGCTCGCCCCGGACAGGGAACAAGCTCCTACGAGCAGTACTTC; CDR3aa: CASSAPARPGQGTSSYEQYF
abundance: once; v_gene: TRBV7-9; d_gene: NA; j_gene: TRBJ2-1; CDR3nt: TGTGCCAGCAGCATTTCCCTAAGCTCCTACAATGAGCAGTTCTTC; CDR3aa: CASSISLSSYNEQFF
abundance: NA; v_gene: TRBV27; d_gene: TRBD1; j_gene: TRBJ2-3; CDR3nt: TGTGCCAGCAGCCCAAAAGTCCGGGACAGGGGCCTCACAGATACGCAGTATTTT; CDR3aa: CASSPKVRDRGLTDTQYF
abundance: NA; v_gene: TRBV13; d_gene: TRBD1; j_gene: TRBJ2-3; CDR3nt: TGTGCCAGCAGCTCCGACAGGGAGTGGGGCAGTTCGGCAGATACGCAGTATTTT; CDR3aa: CASSSDREWGSSADTQYF
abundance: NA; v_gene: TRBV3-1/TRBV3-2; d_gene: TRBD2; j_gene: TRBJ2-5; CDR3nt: TGTGCCAGCAGCCATCGGCGGGGGGGTCAAGAGACCCAGTACTTC; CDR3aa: CASSHRRGGQETQYF
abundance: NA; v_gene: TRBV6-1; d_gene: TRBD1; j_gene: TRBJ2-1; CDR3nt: TGTGCCAGCAGTGAAACCCCGGGACAGGGGCTCTCCAGGTTCTTC; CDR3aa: CASSETPGQGLSRFF
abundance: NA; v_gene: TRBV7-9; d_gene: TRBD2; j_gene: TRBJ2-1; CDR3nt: TGTGCCAGCAGCATTCTTGTGGGGGAGGGCCGGGACAATGAGCAGTTCTTC; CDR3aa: CASSILVGEGRDNEQFF
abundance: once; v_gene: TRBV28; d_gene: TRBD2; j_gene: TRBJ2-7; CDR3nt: TGTGCCAGCAGACTAGCGAACTCCTACGAGCAGTACTTC; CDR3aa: CASRLANSYEQYF
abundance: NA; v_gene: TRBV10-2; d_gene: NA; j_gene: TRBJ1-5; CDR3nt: TGCGCCAGCAGCGACCACCCTAGAGGGAATCAGCCCCAGCATTTT; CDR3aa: CASSDHPRGNQPQHF
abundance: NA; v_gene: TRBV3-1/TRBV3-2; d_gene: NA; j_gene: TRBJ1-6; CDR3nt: TGTGCCAGCAGCGCGACTTGGCGCAATTCACCCCTCCACTTT; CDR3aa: CASSATWRNSPLHF
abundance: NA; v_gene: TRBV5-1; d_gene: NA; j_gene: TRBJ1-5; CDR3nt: TGCGCCAGCAGCTTGGGGCAGGCCAATCAGCCCCAGCATTTT; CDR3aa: CASSLGQANQPQHF
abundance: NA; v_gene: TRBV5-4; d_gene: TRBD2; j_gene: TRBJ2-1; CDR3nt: TGTGCCAGCAGCCGAGGGATAGCGGGGGGGCAGGATGAGCAGTTCTTC; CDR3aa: CASSRGIAGGQDEQFF
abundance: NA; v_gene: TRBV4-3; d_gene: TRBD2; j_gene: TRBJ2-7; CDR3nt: TGCGCCAGCAGCCAAGAGACTAGCGGGGGGCGCTACGAGCAGTACTTC; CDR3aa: CASSQETSGGRYEQYF
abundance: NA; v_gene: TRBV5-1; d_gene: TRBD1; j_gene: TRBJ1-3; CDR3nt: TGCGCCAGCAGCCTAAGGACAGGGATCTCTGGAAACACCATATATTTT; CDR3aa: CASSLRTGISGNTIYF
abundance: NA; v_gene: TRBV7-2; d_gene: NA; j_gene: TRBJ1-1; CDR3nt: TGTGCCAGCAGCTTAGCCTGGACAGCCCTGAACACTGAAGCTTTCTTT; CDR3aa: CASSLAWTALNTEAFF
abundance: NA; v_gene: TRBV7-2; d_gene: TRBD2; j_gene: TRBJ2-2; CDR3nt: TGTGCCAGCAGCTTAGCAGTGATAGCGGGGGGGCCTGGGGAGCTGTTTTTT; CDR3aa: CASSLAVIAGGPGELFF
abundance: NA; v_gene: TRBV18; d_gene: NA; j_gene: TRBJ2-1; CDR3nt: TGTGCCAGCTCACCACGACAGGCTAACAATGAGCAGTTCTTC; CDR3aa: CASSPRQANNEQFF
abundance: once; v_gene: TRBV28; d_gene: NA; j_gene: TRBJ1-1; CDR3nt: TGTGCCAGCAGCTTAACTATGAACACTGAAGCTTTCTTT; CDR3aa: CASSLTMNTEAFF
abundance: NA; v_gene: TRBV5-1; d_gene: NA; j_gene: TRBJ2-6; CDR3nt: TGCGCCAGCAGCTTGCGTGGGGGGGCCGTACTCTCTGGGGCCAACGTCCTGACTTTC; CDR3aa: CASSLRGGAVLSGANVLTF
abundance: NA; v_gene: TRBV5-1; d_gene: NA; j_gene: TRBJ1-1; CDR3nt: TGCGCCAGCAGCTTGACCGGGATGAACACTGAAGCTTTCTTT; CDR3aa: CASSLTGMNTEAFF
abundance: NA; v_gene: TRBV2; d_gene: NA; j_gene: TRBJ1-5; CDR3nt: TGTGCCAGCAGTGAGCGGCCAGCTTATCAGCCCCAGCATTTT; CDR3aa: CASSERPAYQPQHF
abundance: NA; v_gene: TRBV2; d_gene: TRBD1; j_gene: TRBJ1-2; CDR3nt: TGTGCCAGCAGGGCAGGGGGGATACGTGGCTACACCTTC; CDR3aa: CASRAGGIRGYTF
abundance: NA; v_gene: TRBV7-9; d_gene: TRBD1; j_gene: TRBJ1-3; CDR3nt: TGTGCCAGCAGCCCCGGGACAGGGGGGGGAAACACCATATATTTT; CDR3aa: CASSPGTGGGNTIYF
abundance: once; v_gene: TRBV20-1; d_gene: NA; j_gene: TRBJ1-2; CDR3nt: TGCAGTGCTAGTTCTCTCGAGGCGGGCGGCTACACCTTC; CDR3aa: CSASSLEAGGYTF
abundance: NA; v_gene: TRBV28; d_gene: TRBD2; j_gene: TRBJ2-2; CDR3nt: TGTGCCAGCAGGCGGCTAGCGGGAGAACGCCCCGGGGAGCTGTTTTTT; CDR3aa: CASRRLAGERPGELFF
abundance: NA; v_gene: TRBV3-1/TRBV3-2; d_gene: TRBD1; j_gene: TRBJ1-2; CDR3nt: TGTGCCAGCAGCCAAGTCGAGACAGGGAGCTATGGCTACACCTTC; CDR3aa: CASSQVETGSYGYTF
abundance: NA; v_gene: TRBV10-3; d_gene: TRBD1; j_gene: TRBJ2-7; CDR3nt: TGTGCCATTTCACGGGACAGCTCCTACGAGCAGTACTTC; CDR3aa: CAISRDSSYEQYF
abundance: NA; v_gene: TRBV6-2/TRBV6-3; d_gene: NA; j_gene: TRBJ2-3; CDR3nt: TGTGCCAGCAGTTACTCCACCGATTGGGCGGGGTGGGCAGATACGCAGTATTTT; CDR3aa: CASSYSTDWAGWADTQYF
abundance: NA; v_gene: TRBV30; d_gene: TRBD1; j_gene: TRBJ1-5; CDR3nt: TGTGCCTGGAGTTTAGGGGACAGTAATCAGCCCCAGCATTTT; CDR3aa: CAWSLGDSNQPQHF
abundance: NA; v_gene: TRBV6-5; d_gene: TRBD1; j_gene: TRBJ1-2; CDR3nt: TGTGCCAGCAAAAGACAGGGAGCTAACTATGGCTACACCTTC; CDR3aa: CASKRQGANYGYTF
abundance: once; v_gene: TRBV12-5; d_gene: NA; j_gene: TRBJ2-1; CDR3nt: TGTGCTAGTGGTACGTCCAGGGATGACCCGTACAATGAGCAGTTCTTC; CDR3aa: CASGTSRDDPYNEQFF
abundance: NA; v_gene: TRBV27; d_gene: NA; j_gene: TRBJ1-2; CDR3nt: TGTGCCAGCAGCCAGGGATCTAACTATGGCTACACCTTC; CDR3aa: CASSQGSNYGYTF
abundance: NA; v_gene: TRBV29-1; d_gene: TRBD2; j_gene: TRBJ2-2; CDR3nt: TGCAGCGCCACGTGGACTAGTGCCGGGGAGCTGTTTTTT; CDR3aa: CSATWTSAGELFF
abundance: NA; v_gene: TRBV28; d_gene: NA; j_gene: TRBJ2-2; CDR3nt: TGTGCCAGCAGTCCGACAGATAACACCGGGGAGCTGTTTTTT; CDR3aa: CASSPTDNTGELFF
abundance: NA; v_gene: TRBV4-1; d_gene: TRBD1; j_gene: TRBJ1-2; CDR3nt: TGCGCCAGCAGCCAAGATCCCAGGGGGCGTCGGTATGGCTACACCTTC; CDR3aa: CASSQDPRGRRYGYTF
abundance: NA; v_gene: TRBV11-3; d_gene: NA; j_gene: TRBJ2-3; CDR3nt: TGTGCCAGCAGCCCCCAGGGTCGCGGGGGCACAGATACGCAGTATTTT; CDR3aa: CASSPQGRGGTDTQYF
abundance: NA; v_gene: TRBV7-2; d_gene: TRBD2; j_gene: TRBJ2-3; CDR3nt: TGTGCCAGCAGCCAAATATTGGGGAGGGCGGGGAGCACAGATACGCAGTATTTT; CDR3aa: CASSQILGRAGSTDTQYF
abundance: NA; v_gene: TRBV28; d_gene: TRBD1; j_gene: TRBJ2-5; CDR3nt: TGTGCCAGCAGTGCCGACAGGGGGCTCCGAGAGACCCAGTACTTC; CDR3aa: CASSADRGLRETQYF
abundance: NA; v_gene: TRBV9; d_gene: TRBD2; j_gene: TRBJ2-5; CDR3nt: TGTGCCAGCAGCGTTAGCGGGGACCAAGAGACCCAGTACTTC; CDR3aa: CASSVSGDQETQYF